The 13 T cell receptor beta chains listed next were all sequenced from one sample in a study of blood T cell repertoires in COVID-19. Profiling relied on immunoSEQ multiplex PCR, and the TCRdb table lists in-frame clones only, not all of them. The table shows about 180,000 clones, with 80% to 90% occurring only once. The specimen was peripheral blood. Receptor source: a human donor with active or convalescent COVID-19. The donor label of this sample is uncertain.

The chain has TRBV6-5 and TRBJ2-3; D is perhaps TRBD2 (5 bases). The germline V gene has CDR1 MNHEY and CDR2 SVGAGI. The CDR3 length is 13 residues. V lost 0 bases, J lost 5 bases, and 6 bases lay in between. CDR3: CASSYSREDTQYF. The CDR3 nucleotides are TGTGCCAGCAGTTACTCGAGGGAAGATACGCAGTATTTT.

V and J are TRBV24-1 and TRBJ1-5; D is unresolved. Trimming stripped 5 bases from V and 2 bases from J, with 9 bases between. This CDR3 region has 14 residues. In germline, CDR1 is KGHDR, CDR2 SFDVKD. CDR3 DNA: TGTGCCACCAGTGGCTGGCGGGGCAATCAGCCCCAGCATTTT. It encodes CATSGWRGNQPQHF.

This chain uses TRBV2 with TRBJ2-3; 9 nucleotides agree with TRBD2. Looked up from germline, CDR1 is SNHLY and CDR2 is FYNNEI. The CDR3 loop spans 14 amino acids. J gave up 6 bases and V 6 bases, and 7 bases lay outside the gene matches. In DNA form, the CDR3 reads TGTGCCAGCAGCCTGAGCGGGAGGAAGGATACGCAGTATTTT. This gives the protein CASSLSGRKDTQYF. The complete variable domain, with remaining parts taken from reference TRBV2 and TRBJ2-3, reads EPEVTQTPSHQVTQMGQEVILRCVPISNHLYFYWYRQILGQKVEFLVSFYNNEISEKSEIFDDQFSVERPDGSNFTLKIRSTKLEDSAMYFCASSLSGRKDTQYFGPGTRLTVL.

The table lists this clone with a count of one. This sequence joins TRBV11-3 and TRBJ2-3, with 10 bases fitting TRBD2. V was pared by 1 base and J by 6 bases, with 13 bases of the junction left unmatched. The germline V gene has CDR1 SGHNT and CDR2 YENEEA. This CDR3 is 18 amino acids long. This chain's CDR3 is CASSLAVNPSGGLDTQYF. The CDR3 DNA is TGTGCCAGCAGCTTAGCGGTGAACCCTAGCGGGGGACTGGATACGCAGTATTTT.

V usage is TRBV5-4 and J usage is TRBJ2-2, with 10 bases fitting TRBD1. Germline loops: CDR1 SGHNT, CDR2 YYREEE (reference sequence). The V and J ends lost 4 bases and 4 bases, in that order; junction bases with no gene match: 7. This CDR3 has 16 amino acids. The CDR3 loop is CASSPGRQGATGELFF. In DNA form, the CDR3 reads TGTGCCAGCAGCCCAGGTCGACAGGGGGCCACCGGGGAGCTGTTTTTT.

The chain is built from TRBV5-5 and TRBJ2-3, with 7 positions matching TRBD2. Germline CDR1 reads SGHKS; CDR2 reads YYEKEE (reference sequence). CDR3 length equals 16 residues. With V trimmed by 3 bases and J by 4 bases, 11 bases remained unmatched. CDR3 nucleotide sequence: TGTGCCAGCAGCTCATTTGCGGGGAGGGCCTCAGATACGCAGTATTTT. Protein sequence: CASSSFAGRASDTQYF.

The rearrangement uses TRBV5-4 and TRBJ1-1; D is uncertain. V lost 0 bases and J lost 0, with 6 bases in between. CDR1 is SGHNT, CDR2 YYREEE, per germline (reference sequence). This CDR3 is 14 amino acids long. In nucleotides, the CDR3 is TGTGCCAGCAGCTTGGAACAGATGAACACTGAAGCTTTCTTT. Translated: CASSLEQMNTEAFF.

CDR3 protein: CASSDPGQQETQYF. The CDR3 nucleotides are TGTGCCAGCAGTGACCCGGGACAGCAAGAGACCCAGTACTTC. The chain carries TRBV25-1 and TRBJ2-5, with TRBD1 identical over 7 bases. V shed 3 bases, J shed 2 bases, and the junction held 3 bases outside the gene matches. Germline V CDR1 and CDR2: MGHDK, SYGVNS. This CDR3 spans 14 amino acids.

This sequence joins TRBV13 and TRBJ2-3, with TRBD2 identical over 7 bases. Germline V CDR1 and CDR2: PRHDT, FYEKMQ (reference sequence). V was pared by 0 bases and J by 3 bases, with 12 bases of the junction left unmatched. CDR3 size: 18 residues. CDR3 in DNA: TGTGCCAGCAGCTTAGGAGGCGGGGGTCTCGACTGGACAGATACGCAGTATTTT. This translates into CASSLGGGGLDWTDTQYF.

The chain carries TRBV7-9 and TRBJ2-3; D unclear. CDR1 SEHNR and CDR2 FQNEAQ come from the germline V gene (reference sequence). This CDR3 spans 16 amino acids. The V gene lost 5 bases and the J gene lost 0 bases, with 15 bases spanning the gap. The CDR3 spells CASSHGAETSTDTQYF. As DNA, the CDR3 is TGTGCCAGCAGCCACGGCGCGGAGACTAGCACAGATACGCAGTATTTT. The entire variable domain, with the rest obtained from reference TRBV7-9 and TRBJ2-3, is as follows: DTGVSQNPRHKITKRGQNVTFRCDPISEHNRLYWYRQTLGQGPEFLTYFQNEAQLEKSRLLSDRFSAERPKGSFSTLEIQRTEQGDSAMYLCASSHGAETSTDTQYFGPGTRLTVL.

The rearrangement joins TRBV18 to TRBJ1-1; D unclear. Germline V gene sequence: CDR1 KGHSH, CDR2 LQKENI. This CDR3 comprises 12 residues. With 2 bases removed from V and 6 bases from J, the gap between germline ends came to 7 bases. The CDR3 nucleotides read TGTGCCAGCTCACCAACGAGGGCTGAAGCTTTCTTT. Translating gives CASSPTRAEAFF. Full variable domain (rest looked up from reference TRBV18 and TRBJ1-1): NAGVMQNPRHLVRRRGQEARLRCSPMKGHSHVYWYRQLPEEGLKFMVYLQKENIIDESGMPKERFSAEFPKEGPSILRIQQVVRGDSAAYFCASSPTRAEAFFGQGTRLTVV.

The V call is TRBV2, the J call TRBJ2-6; D uncertain. The V end was cut by 5 bases, the J end by 0 bases, with 11 bases between. The germline CDR1 and CDR2 sequences are SNHLY and FYNNEI. CDR3 length: 16 residues. CDR3 residues: CASSPQQSSGANVLTF. CDR3 coding DNA: TGTGCCAGCAGTCCCCAACAAAGCTCTGGGGCCAACGTCCTGACTTTC.

In this sample, this clone turned up once. The chain has TRBV28 and TRBJ2-3, with 7 bases fitting TRBD2. The junction had 11 bases not matched to a gene; V was cut back by 5 bases and J by 6 bases. This CDR3 has 15 amino acids. From germline, CDR1 is MDHEN and CDR2 SYDVKM. The CDR3 protein is CASSPSEGRVDTQYF. The CDR3 coding sequence is TGTGCCAGCAGTCCATCCGAGGGGAGGGTTGATACGCAGTATTTT.